This T cell receptor beta chain was captured by sequencing in a study of T cell responses to AZD1222 COVID-19 vaccine. Clones were read by immunoSEQ multiplex PCR, and TCRdb kept only the in-frame ones, dropping some. The repertoire holds some 140,000 clones, with approximately 85% as singletons. Only a few counts were recorded for this clone. The sequencing here drew on peripheral blood, taken 28 days after the second dose of the MenACWY control vaccine. The TCR sequence derives from an adult who received the MenACWY meningococcal vaccine as a control.

The CDR3 loop reads CASSPQGKYNEQFF. The CDR3 bases are TGTGCCAGCAGCCCCCAGGGAAAATACAATGAGCAGTTCTTC. J is TRBJ2-1 and V is TRBV5-4; tentative D call: TRBD1 (5 bases). Trimming removed 4 bases from V and 4 bases from J, with 12 bases in between. This CDR3 has 14 amino acids. Germline-derived CDR1 and CDR2 are SGHNT and YYREEE (reference sequence).